The 9 T cell receptor beta chains listed next were all sequenced from one sample in a study of T cell repertoires in cytomegalovirus infection. Via MiXCR, TCRdb re-called the reads, giving one row per CDR3 protein. The table lists around 260,000 distinct CDR3 sequences, about 25% of them singletons. What was sequenced was PBMCs. The receptor source for this set is a human donor in good health (CMV status not recorded). Some clones in this sample may be carry-over from other donors' samples.

The chain is built from TRBV6-2 or TRBV6-3 and TRBJ2-7, with D perhaps matching TRBD2 (6 bases). The CDR3 is made up of 17 amino acids. V lost 4 bases and J 2 bases, leaving 21 bases between the germline ends. CDR1 is MNHEY, CDR2 SVGEGT, per germline. DNA for the CDR3: TGTGCCAGCAGTTTCTACACCGGAGGCGGGGTCCCCTACGAGCAGTACTTC. Its protein product is CASSFYTGGGVPYEQYF.

This clonotype was seen more than once but under ten times. The rearrangement uses TRBV11-2 and TRBJ1-2; D not certain. Trimming took off 4 bases at V and 8 bases at J, with 20 bases between the two ends. Germline CDR1 and CDR2: SGHAT and FQNNGV. There are 15 residues in the CDR3. CDR3 sequence (DNA): TGTGCCAGCAGCTCCGCCCGGGCCGACGGTGGAGGCTACACCTTC. Translating it yields CASSSARADGGGYTF.

In its sample, this clonotype was seen many times. The chain carries TRBV7-9 and TRBJ2-3; D gene uncertain. The CDR3 length is 12 residues. Deletions cut 5 bases from V and 5 bases from J, with 8 bases between. Germline V CDR1 and CDR2: SEHNR, FQNEAQ (reference sequence). CDR3 sequence (DNA): TGTGCCAGCAGCCCCTACATAGATACGCAGTATTTT. It encodes CASSPYIDTQYF.

This clonotype occurred a few times. The chain couples TRBV27 to TRBJ2-1; D might be TRBD1 (5 bases). The CDR3 extends over 18 amino acids. CDR1 MNHEY and CDR2 SMNVEV come from the germline V gene (reference sequence). Trimming cost V 4 bases and J 0 bases, with 19 bases left between them. The CDR3 nucleotides are TGTGCCAGCAGTTCGAAATACCCCAGGGCCAGCTCCTACAATGAGCAGTTCTTC. This translates into CASSSKYPRASSYNEQFF.

This clonotype occurred a few times. The chain's CDR3 is CASSLRGRSSYNSPLHF. CDR3 coding DNA: TGTGCCAGCAGCCTCAGGGGCCGGAGCTCCTATAATTCACCCCTCCACTTT. This chain connects TRBV6-2 or TRBV6-3 to TRBJ1-6, with D perhaps matching TRBD1 (6 bases). Germline values: CDR1 MNHEY, CDR2 SVGEGT. This CDR3 spans 17 amino acids. V was pared by 6 bases and J by 0 bases, with 15 bases between.

The V call is TRBV5-5, the J call TRBJ2-7, with 7 nucleotides matching TRBD1. The CDR3 is 14 residues long. Trimming removed 5 bases from V and 3 bases from J; junction bases left unmatched: 8. Germline V lookup: CDR1 SGHKS, CDR2 YYEKEE (reference sequence). The CDR3 reads CASSRPGQNYEQYF. CDR3 bases: TGTGCCAGCAGTCGGCCGGGACAGAACTACGAGCAGTACTTC.

The chain is built from TRBV29-1 and TRBJ1-1; 12 bases agree with TRBD1. V gave up 4 bases and J gave up 1 base; unmatched junction bases: 7. This CDR3 contains 16 residues. The germline CDR1 and CDR2 sequences are SQVTM and ANQGSEA. The CDR3 DNA sequence: TGCAGCGTTGGGGGACAGGGGGCCCTGCGGAACACTGAAGCTTTCTTT. As protein: CSVGGQGALRNTEAFF.

This clonotype was recorded a few times. CDR3 sequence: CASKAEPHNEQFF. In DNA form, the CDR3 reads TGTGCCAGCAAGGCAGAACCTCACAATGAGCAGTTCTTC. The rearrangement joins TRBV6-2 or TRBV6-3 to TRBJ2-1; no clear D gene. The CDR3 length is 13 residues. Trimming pared 7 bases from V and 5 bases from J, leaving 12 bases between. The germline V gene encodes CDR1 MNHEY and CDR2 SVGEGT.

This rearrangement joins TRBV19 to TRBJ2-1, with 9 bases fitting TRBD1. V lost 3 bases to trimming and J lost 10 bases; unmatched junction nucleotides: 7. Germline CDR1 LNHDA, CDR2 SQIVND (reference sequence). This CDR3 contains 14 residues. CDR3 residues: CASSMRTGVIEQFF. The CDR3 nucleotides are TGTGCCAGTAGTATGAGGACAGGGGTAATAGAGCAGTTCTTC.